This T cell receptor (beta chain) was sequenced for a study of blood T cell repertoires in COVID-19. Looking at the study overall: The United States, Italy and Spain supplied acute and convalescent COVID-19 samples. PBMCs, B-cell-depleted T cells, or T cells provided the cDNA or gDNA that made up the material.

The germline V and J ends were trimmed by 6 bases and 3 bases, with 8 bases remaining between them. The germline CDR1 and CDR2 sequences are MNHEY and SVGAGI. CDR3 length: 12 amino acids. Under the authors' procedure: From reference gene primer amplification, estimates of nucleated cell counts were derived. Libraries were prepared by immunoSEQ multiplex PCR; TCRdb keeps only in-frame clonotypes and omits some of them. V, J and clone size are those of that table, while D and trimming were read from the DNA. In the table there are fewer than 250,000 clones, about 88% of which are singletons. This TCR derives from a man aged 40-49 years with acute or convalescent COVID-19. Source material: peripheral blood. This chain connects TRBV6-5 to TRBJ2-5; D is unresolved. The CDR3 loop is CASRRSEETQYF. The CDR3 nucleotides read TGTGCCAGCAGGCGTTCCGAAGAGACCCAGTACTTC.